Below, 5 T cell receptor beta chains from the same sample are listed, as sequenced in a study of blood T cell repertoires in COVID-19. Measured with immunoSEQ multiplex PCR; TCRdb has only the in-frame clones, and not every one. Among 250,000 to 350,000 clones listed, around 90% were seen once. The sequenced sample consisted of peripheral blood. The origin of the receptors is a woman aged 50 to 65 who had recovered from COVID-19.

This clone appeared a few times. J is TRBJ2-5 and V is TRBV28; 11 nucleotides align to TRBD2. This CDR3 contains 17 residues. CDR1 MDHEN and CDR2 SYDVKM come from the germline V gene. V lost 2 bases to trimming and J lost 1 base; unmatched junction nucleotides: 6. The CDR3 sequence is CASSLLELAGGQETQYF. CDR3 DNA sequence: TGTGCCAGCAGTTTACTTGAGCTAGCGGGGGGCCAAGAGACCCAGTACTTC.

In this sample, this clone turned up once. Here the CDR3 DNA reads TGTGCCAGTAGCTCTCGACAGCAAGCTTTCTTT. This sequence encodes CASSSRQQAFF. V gene TRBV19 combines with J gene TRBJ1-1; TRBD1 is a possible D gene (5 bases). Germline V gene lookup returns CDR1 LNHDA and CDR2 SQIVND (reference sequence). Trimming cost V 6 bases and J 9 bases, with 11 bases left between them. CDR3 length equals 11 residues.

This clone showed up just once. The V and J genes are TRBV29-1 and TRBJ2-7, with a weak D call TRBD1 (5 bases). Germline V lookup: CDR1 SQVTM, CDR2 ANQGSEA. V lost 5 bases and J 3 bases, leaving 11 bases between the germline ends. The CDR3 totals 12 residues. CDR3 sequence reads: CSVQDTRYEQYF. The CDR3 coding sequence is TGCAGCGTTCAGGACACCCGCTACGAGCAGTACTTC.

This clone was seen a handful of times. The chain joins TRBV7-2 to TRBJ2-3; D might be TRBD2 (6 bases). Germline values: CDR1 SGHTA, CDR2 FQGNSA. This CDR3 contains 15 residues. V shed 5 bases and J shed 0 bases, with 12 bases lying between them. CDR3 in amino acids: CASSPRGLSTDTQYF. The CDR3 DNA is TGTGCCAGCAGCCCGCGGGGCCTAAGCACAGATACGCAGTATTTT.

This chain uses TRBV27 with TRBJ2-5, with D uncertain. The V and J ends lost 1 base and 4 bases respectively, with 4 bases between them. CDR1 and CDR2 from the germline V gene are MNHEY and SMNVEV (reference sequence). The CDR3 consists of 12 residues. The CDR3, as DNA: TGTGCCAGCAGTTTATTCGGAGAGACCCAGTACTTC. Translation: CASSLFGETQYF.